This T cell receptor (beta chain) is drawn from a study of T cells after posttransplantation cyclophosphamide. The germline V gene encodes CDR1 LGHNT and CDR2 FRNRAP. The CDR3 totals 13 residues. The germline V and J ends were trimmed by 7 bases and 11 bases, with 20 bases remaining between them. The repertoire was sequenced with immunoSEQ multiplex PCR; TCRdb's copy has only in-frame clones and lacks some. The sample holds about 39,000 clones, and no clone turns up only once. This clone was seen many times. The chain joins TRBV12-5 to TRBJ1-1, with a tentative D call TRBD1 (5 bases). Source material: PBMCs. The origin of this receptor is a woman aged 50 to 65 in good health and a related stem cell transplant donor. CDR3 sequence (DNA): TGTGCTAGTGTTCTGACCGCCTCACAGGAGGCTTTCTTT. This sequence encodes CASVLTASQEAFF.